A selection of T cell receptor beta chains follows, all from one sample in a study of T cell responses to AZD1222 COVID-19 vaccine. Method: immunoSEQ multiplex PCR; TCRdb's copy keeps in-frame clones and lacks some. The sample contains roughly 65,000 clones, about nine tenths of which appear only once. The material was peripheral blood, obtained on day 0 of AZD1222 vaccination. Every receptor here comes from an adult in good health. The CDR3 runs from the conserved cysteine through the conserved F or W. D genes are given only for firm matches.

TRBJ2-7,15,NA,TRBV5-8,CASSLARTESYEQYF
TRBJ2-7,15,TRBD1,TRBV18,CASSPLPQGAYEQYF
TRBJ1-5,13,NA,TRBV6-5,CASSFVRAQPQHF
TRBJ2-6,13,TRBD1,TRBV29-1,CSVTGGGANVLTF
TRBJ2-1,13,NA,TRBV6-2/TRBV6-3,CASSPLLYNEQFF
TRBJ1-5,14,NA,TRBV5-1,CASSPRGGAQPQHF
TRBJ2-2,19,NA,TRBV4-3,CASSQDWLRREANTGELFF
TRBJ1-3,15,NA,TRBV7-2,CASSLALGSGNTIYF
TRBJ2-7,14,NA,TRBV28,CASKGQGGTYEQYF
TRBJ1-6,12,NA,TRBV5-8,CASSLNPLTLHF
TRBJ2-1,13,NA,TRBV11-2,CASSSVLYNEQFF
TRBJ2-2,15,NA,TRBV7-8,CASSLAGINTGELFF
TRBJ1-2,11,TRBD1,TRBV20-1,CSASTGYGYTF
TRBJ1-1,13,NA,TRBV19,CASSISLNTEAFF
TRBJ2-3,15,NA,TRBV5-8,CASSWAASYTDTQYF
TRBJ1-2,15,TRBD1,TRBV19,CASLEGRGRNYGYTF
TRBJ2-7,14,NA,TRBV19,CASSIETWGTEQYF
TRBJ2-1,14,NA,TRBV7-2,CASSPQSSYNEQFF